Presented here are 24 T cell receptor beta chains from one specimen sequenced in a study of CD8+ T cells in alopecia areata. Extraction and reverse transcription of RNA yielded cDNA as the sequencing template. Profiling relied on immunoSEQ multiplex PCR, and the TCRdb table lists in-frame clones only, not all of them. Among 150,000 to 250,000 clones, roughly 60% were seen once, and the ten largest hold about 5.1%. Treatment denoted: oral pan-JAK inhibitor, 5-10 mg twice daily. Sequences were derived from CD4+ T cells sorted from blood, sampled at week 24, from a patient treated with tofacitinib. The receptors stem from a human donor with alopecia areata.

This chain uses TRBV18 with TRBJ2-2; TRBD2 matches at 9 bases. Per the germline V gene, CDR1 is KGHSH and CDR2 is LQKENI. The CDR3 totals 15 residues. J lost 2 bases, V lost 5 bases, and 3 bases had no gene match. The CDR3 DNA is TGTGCCAGCTCAACCGGGACTAGCAACACCGGGGAGCTGTTTTTT. Its protein product is CASSTGTSNTGELFF.

The rearrangement joins TRBV11-3 to TRBJ2-3; 7 nucleotides agree with TRBD2. Germline values: CDR1 SGHNT, CDR2 YENEEA. There are 12 residues in the CDR3. The junction had 0 bases not matched to a gene; V was cut back by 5 bases and J by 4 bases. CDR3 bases: TGTGCCAGCAGCGGGGGGGCAGATACGCAGTATTTT. Translated: CASSGGADTQYF.

The rearrangement joins TRBV15 to TRBJ2-3, with TRBD2 matching 15 bases. The CDR3 totals 15 residues. After removal of 3 bases from V and 5 bases from J, the junction contained 0 bases not matched to a gene. Germline lookup yields CDR1 LNHNV and CDR2 YYDKDF (reference sequence). The CDR3 sequence is CATSRGLAGGDTQYF. The CDR3 DNA follows: TGTGCCACCAGCAGGGGACTAGCGGGAGGAGATACGCAGTATTTT.

The chain combines TRBV21-1 with TRBJ1-2; the DNA was not used to check the table's D call, TRBD1. TRBV21-1 is reported as a pseudogene. The CDR3 contains 12 residues. The DNA of the CDR3 is TGTGCCAGCAGCAAAGAACAGAATGGCTACACCTTC. Translation gives CASSKEQNGYTF.

This clone has a handful of counts. The chain combines TRBV14 with TRBJ2-1; D perhaps matches TRBD2 (6 bases). Germline loops: CDR1 SGHDN, CDR2 FVKESK. Trimming shortened V by 2 bases and J by 10 bases, and 18 bases separated the two germline ends. This CDR3 spans 15 amino acids. CDR3 amino acids: CASSQWRGAYGEQFF. The CDR3 region has the DNA TGTGCCAGCAGCCAATGGCGGGGTGCCTACGGGGAGCAGTTCTTC.

This clone occurred a few times. The chain uses TRBV28 and TRBJ2-4, with TRBD1 identical over 8 bases. Germline-derived CDR1 and CDR2 are MDHEN and SYDVKM. The CDR3 totals 15 residues. J gave up 9 bases and V 3 bases, and 10 bases lay outside the gene matches. CDR3 sequence: CASSFMDRDVGIQYF. Here the CDR3 DNA reads TGTGCCAGCAGTTTCATGGACAGGGATGTGGGCATTCAGTACTTC.

The chain employs TRBV5-1 and TRBJ2-7; D perhaps matches TRBD1 (6 bases). Per germline, CDR1 SGHRS and CDR2 YFSETQ. V lost 1 base, J lost 2 bases, and 10 bases lay in between. This CDR3 spans 14 amino acids. The CDR3 spells CASSLTGNTYEQYF. As DNA, the CDR3 is TGCGCCAGCAGCTTGACAGGGAACACCTACGAGCAGTACTTC.

This chain connects TRBV5-1 to TRBJ1-4, with D perhaps matching TRBD1 (6 bases). This CDR3 has 15 residues. Germline loops: CDR1 SGHRS, CDR2 YFSETQ. V was pared by 3 bases and J by 7 bases, with 16 bases between. CDR3 in amino acids: CASSSSGGDREKLFF. The CDR3 nucleotides read TGCGCCAGCAGCTCATCCGGGGGCGATCGTGAAAAACTGTTTTTT.

This chain connects TRBV27 to TRBJ2-7, with 7 bases that match TRBD2. The CDR3 consists of 15 residues. Germline V gives CDR1 MNHEY, CDR2 SMNVEV (reference sequence). V shed 5 bases, J shed 1 base, and the junction held 8 bases outside the gene matches. The CDR3 coding sequence is TGTGCCAGCAGTCTGGGGAGGGTTGGTTCCTACGAGCAGTACTTC. This translates into CASSLGRVGSYEQYF.

This sequence joins TRBV6-5 and TRBJ2-7, with D uncertain. V was shortened by 6 bases and J by 0 bases, with 15 bases between the two germline ends. Germline V gene sequence: CDR1 MNHEY, CDR2 SVGAGI. This CDR3 has 15 amino acids. CDR3 in DNA: TGTGCCAGCAGACTACAGCATTCAAGCTCCTACGAGCAGTACTTC. Protein: CASRLQHSSSYEQYF.

V and J are TRBV4-3 and TRBJ2-1; TRBD2 matches 12 bases. J was trimmed by 2 bases and V by 0 bases; bases with no gene match: 11. The CDR3 has 20 residues. The germline CDR1 and CDR2 sequences are LGHNA and YSLEER. CDR3 region: CASSQDVLAGGRGAYNEQFF. The CDR3 nucleotides read TGCGCCAGCAGCCAAGATGTGCTAGCGGGAGGGAGAGGGGCCTACAATGAGCAGTTCTTC.

The V gene is TRBV4-3, the J gene TRBJ2-5; D might be TRBD1 (5 bases). Looked up from germline, CDR1 is LGHNA and CDR2 is YSLEER. This CDR3 contains 17 residues. Trimming pared 1 base from V and 4 bases from J, leaving 19 bases between. The CDR3 DNA reads as TGCGCCAGCAGCCAAGGCCAAGGAATGAGTACAGGAGAGACCCAGTACTTC. Protein: CASSQGQGMSTGETQYF.

This rearrangement joins TRBV7-8 to TRBJ1-1, with D perhaps matching TRBD1 (6 bases). Trimming removed 5 bases at V and 7 bases at J, with 23 bases between. This CDR3 is 16 amino acids long. Germline CDR1 and CDR2: SGHVS and FQNEAQ. The DNA of the CDR3 is TGTGCCAGCAGCGAGCAGGGGAAGATAGGCTTCGGTGAAGCTTTCTTT. It is translated as CASSEQGKIGFGEAFF.

The rearrangement joins TRBV7-3 to TRBJ1-1; no reliable D call. This CDR3 has 13 residues. Between the trimmed V and J ends, which lost 2 bases and 1 base, there was a span of 5 bases. Per germline, CDR1 SGHTA and CDR2 FQGTGA. The CDR3 loop is CASSLATNTEAFF. The CDR3 bases are TGTGCCAGCAGCTTAGCGACGAACACTGAAGCTTTCTTT.

This clone was detected once. The V gene is TRBV30, the J gene TRBJ2-7, with D tentatively TRBD1 or TRBD2 (7 bases each). V lost 5 bases, J lost 6 bases, and 23 bases lay in between. There are 15 residues in the CDR3. Germline CDR1 reads GTSNPN; CDR2 reads SVGIG (reference sequence). DNA for the CDR3: TGTGCCTGGGGGAGGGGACAGTGGGGGACCGCCGAGCAGTACTTC. Translated, it gives CAWGRGQWGTAEQYF.

The gene calls are TRBV9 and TRBJ2-1; weak D call: TRBD2 (5 bases). Germline-derived CDR1 and CDR2 are SGDLS and YYNGEE. Trimming removed 0 bases from V and 0 bases from J, with 7 bases in between. The CDR3 consists of 15 residues. The CDR3 region has the DNA TGTGCCAGCAGCGTAGAGCGGTCCTCCTACAATGAGCAGTTCTTC. Its protein is CASSVERSSYNEQFF.

The CDR3 loop reads CASSSPRGSGANVLTF. CDR3 DNA: TGTGCCAGCAGTTCACCCAGGGGCTCTGGGGCCAACGTCCTGACTTTC. The rearrangement joins TRBV28 to TRBJ2-6; D may be TRBD1 (6 bases). The germline V gene has CDR1 MDHEN and CDR2 SYDVKM. The germline V and J ends were trimmed by 4 bases and 0 bases, with 10 bases remaining between them. This CDR3 spans 16 amino acids.

V gene TRBV5-1 combines with J gene TRBJ2-2; the D gene is possibly TRBD1 (5 bases). This CDR3 contains 13 residues. V was cut by 4 bases and J by 5 bases, with 9 bases left in between. CDR1 is SGHRS and CDR2 is YFSETQ in the germline V gene. The CDR3 reads CASSQGPTGELFF. The CDR3 bases are TGCGCCAGCAGCCAGGGCCCTACCGGGGAGCTGTTTTTT.

The V and J genes are TRBV29-1 and TRBJ2-3; either TRBD1 or TRBD2 may supply D (6 bases each). Trimming cost V 6 bases and J 3 bases, with 13 bases left between them. The CDR3 extends over 13 amino acids. Looked up from germline, CDR1 is SQVTM and CDR2 is ANQGSEA. CDR3 protein: CSVKQGGTDTQYF. CDR3 coding DNA: TGCAGCGTGAAACAGGGAGGTACAGATACGCAGTATTTT.

In regard to this clone: Other DNA sequences in this sample translate to the same CDR3. V gene TRBV5-1 combines with J gene TRBJ1-5, with no clear D. The CDR3 loop spans 15 amino acids. V dropped 0 bases and J dropped 1 base, with 8 bases sitting between them. Germline CDR1 reads SGHRS; CDR2 reads YFSETQ. The CDR3 protein is CASSLGTDSNQPQHF. In DNA form, the CDR3 reads TGCGCCAGCAGCTTGGGTACAGACAGCAATCAGCCCCAGCATTTT.

There are a few counts of this clone. The chain uses TRBV7-2 and TRBJ2-1; D remains unclear. The germline gives CDR1 SGHTA, CDR2 FQGNSA. Trimming pared 4 bases from V and 7 bases from J, leaving 8 bases between. This CDR3 is built from 12 residues. Here the CDR3 reads CASSSSWNEQFF. The CDR3 DNA is TGTGCCAGCAGCTCGAGTTGGAATGAGCAGTTCTTC.

The chain joins TRBV15 to TRBJ2-3, with D possibly TRBD2 on 6 matching bases. This CDR3 region has 14 residues. V lost 5 bases to trimming and J lost 6 bases, with 15 bases between them. Germline V gives CDR1 LNHNV, CDR2 YYDKDF (reference sequence). The CDR3 loop reads CATSGGTSPDTQYF. CDR3 DNA sequence: TGTGCCACCAGCGGAGGGACCTCTCCTGATACGCAGTATTTT.

Comments on this clone: This CDR3 is also generated by other DNA sequences in the sample. V gene TRBV6-5 combines with J gene TRBJ1-5, with D perhaps matching TRBD1 (5 bases). Germline V gives CDR1 MNHEY, CDR2 SVGAGI. CDR3 length: 13 residues. Trimming shortened V by 0 bases and J by 7 bases, and 7 bases separated the two germline ends. The DNA for the CDR3 is TGTGCCAGCAGTTACTCGCGGGACCAGCCCCAGCATTTT. Translation gives CASSYSRDQPQHF.

The chain uses TRBV9 and TRBJ1-1; possibly TRBD1 for D (5 bases). Germline V gives CDR1 SGDLS, CDR2 YYNGEE. V was shortened by 1 base and J by 0 bases, with 13 bases between the two germline ends. The CDR3 length is 16 residues. For the CDR3, the DNA is TGTGCCAGCAGCGTAACGAGACAGAGCATGAACACTGAAGCTTTCTTT. Amino acid sequence: CASSVTRQSMNTEAFF.